This note documents a single TCR beta chain sequence. Its matching antigen is unknown. The CDR3 regions of TCR beta were amplified from RNA transcripts. TCR CDR3 regions were first amplified by RT-PCR with HTBI primers. One entry per CDR3 protein results from TCRdb running MiXCR on the multiplex PCR reads. The sample includes 610,000 or so distinct CDR3 sequences, 46% of them seen just once. Between the trimmed V and J ends, which lost 2 bases and 3 bases, there was a span of 10 bases. The CDR3 spans 14 residues. Germline V gives CDR1 KGHSH, CDR2 LQKENI. This specimen belongs to a study of T cells in Graves' hyperthyroidism and ophthalmopathy. Regarding the study as a whole: Among thyroid clonotypes expanded above 0.001, most also appeared in blood. Classification by a 13 V-J model distinguished ophthalmopathy from stable hyperthyroidism.

Graves' hyperthyroidism is called stable when ophthalmopathy does not progress within 18 months. Any patient presenting with uncontrolled infection, other autoimmune disease, pregnancy or lactation was left out. The rearrangement uses TRBV18 and TRBJ2-5, with D tentatively TRBD1 (6 bases). The TCR originated in a woman under 30 with Graves' hyperthyroidism. Sequencing was performed on peripheral blood or thyroid tissue (not recorded which). The CDR3 region is CASSPWAGEETQYF. DNA for the CDR3: TGTGCCAGCTCACCATGGGCAGGGGAAGAGACCCAGTACTTC.